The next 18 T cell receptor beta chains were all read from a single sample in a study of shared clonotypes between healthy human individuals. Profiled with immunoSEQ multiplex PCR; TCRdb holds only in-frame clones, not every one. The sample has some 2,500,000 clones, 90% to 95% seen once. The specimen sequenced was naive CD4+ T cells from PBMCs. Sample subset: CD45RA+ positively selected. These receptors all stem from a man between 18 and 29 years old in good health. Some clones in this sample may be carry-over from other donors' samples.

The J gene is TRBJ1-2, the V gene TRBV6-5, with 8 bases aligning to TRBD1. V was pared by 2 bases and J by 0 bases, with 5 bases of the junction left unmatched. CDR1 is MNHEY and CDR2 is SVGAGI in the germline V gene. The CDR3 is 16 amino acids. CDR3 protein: CASSYATGEANYGYTF. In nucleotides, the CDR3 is TGTGCCAGCAGTTACGCGACAGGGGAGGCTAACTATGGCTACACCTTC.

The CDR3 DNA reads TGTGCCAGCAGTTTTTATTCAGGGCAAGAGACCCAGTACTTC. It is translated as CASSFYSGQETQYF. The gene calls are TRBV28 and TRBJ2-5, with D perhaps TRBD1 (5 bases). Trimming took off 3 bases at V and 2 bases at J, with 10 bases between the two ends. Germline CDR1 is MDHEN and CDR2 is SYDVKM. This CDR3 comprises 14 residues.

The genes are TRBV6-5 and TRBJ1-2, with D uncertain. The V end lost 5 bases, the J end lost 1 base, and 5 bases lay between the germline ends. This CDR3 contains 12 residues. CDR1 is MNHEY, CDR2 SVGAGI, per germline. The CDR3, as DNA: TGTGCCAGCAGTACCTATAACTATGGCTACACCTTC. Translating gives CASSTYNYGYTF.

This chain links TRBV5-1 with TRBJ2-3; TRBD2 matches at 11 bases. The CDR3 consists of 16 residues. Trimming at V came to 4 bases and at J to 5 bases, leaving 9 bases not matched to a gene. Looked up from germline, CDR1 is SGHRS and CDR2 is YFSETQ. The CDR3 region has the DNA TGCGCCAGCAGCCGCTTAGCGGGAGGGCCTGGAGATACGCAGTATTTT. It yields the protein CASSRLAGGPGDTQYF.

The CDR3 sequence: CASSGSGGNYGYTF. The CDR3 nucleotides are TGTGCCAGCAGTGGCTCAGGGGGCAACTATGGCTACACCTTC. The genes are TRBV27 and TRBJ1-2; 8 nucleotides agree with TRBD1. V lost 5 bases to trimming and J lost 2 bases; unmatched junction nucleotides: 4. There are 14 residues in the CDR3. Germline V CDR1 and CDR2: MNHEY, SMNVEV (reference sequence).

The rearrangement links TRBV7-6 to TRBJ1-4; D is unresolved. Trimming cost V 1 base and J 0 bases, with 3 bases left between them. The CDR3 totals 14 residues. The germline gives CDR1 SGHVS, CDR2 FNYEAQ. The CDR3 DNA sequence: TGTGCCAGCAGCTTAGTTTCAACTAATGAAAAACTGTTTTTT. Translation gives CASSLVSTNEKLFF.

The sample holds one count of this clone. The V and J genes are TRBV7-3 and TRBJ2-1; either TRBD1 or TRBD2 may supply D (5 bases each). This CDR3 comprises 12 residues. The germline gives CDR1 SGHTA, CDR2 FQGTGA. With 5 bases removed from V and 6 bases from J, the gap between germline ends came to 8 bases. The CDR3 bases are TGTGCCAGCAGCCGTGGGGGCAATGAGCAGTTCTTC. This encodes CASSRGGNEQFF.

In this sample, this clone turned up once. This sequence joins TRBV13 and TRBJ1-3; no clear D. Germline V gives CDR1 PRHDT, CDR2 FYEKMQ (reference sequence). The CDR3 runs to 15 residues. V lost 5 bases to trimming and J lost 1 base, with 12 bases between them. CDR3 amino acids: CASSVTGGSGNTIYF. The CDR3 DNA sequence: TGTGCCAGCAGCGTCACCGGAGGATCTGGAAACACCATATATTTT.

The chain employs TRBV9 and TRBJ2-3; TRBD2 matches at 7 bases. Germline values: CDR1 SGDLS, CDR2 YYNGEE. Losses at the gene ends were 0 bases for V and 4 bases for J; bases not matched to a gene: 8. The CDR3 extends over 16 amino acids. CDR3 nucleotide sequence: TGTGCCAGCAGCGTAGGAAGTAGCGGGTCCGCAGATACGCAGTATTTT. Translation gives CASSVGSSGSADTQYF.

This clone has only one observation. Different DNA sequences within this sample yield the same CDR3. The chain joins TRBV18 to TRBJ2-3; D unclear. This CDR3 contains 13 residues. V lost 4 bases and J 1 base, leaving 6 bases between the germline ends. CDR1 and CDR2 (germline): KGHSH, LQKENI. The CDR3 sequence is CASSLPGTDTQYF. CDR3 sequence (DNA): TGTGCCAGCTCACTCCCCGGCACAGATACGCAGTATTTT.

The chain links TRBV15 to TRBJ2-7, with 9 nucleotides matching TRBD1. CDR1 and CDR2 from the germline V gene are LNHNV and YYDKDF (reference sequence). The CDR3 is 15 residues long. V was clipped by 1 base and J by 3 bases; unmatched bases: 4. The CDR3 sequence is CATSRVGQGDYEQYF. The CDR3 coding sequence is TGTGCCACCAGCAGAGTGGGACAGGGCGACTACGAGCAGTACTTC.

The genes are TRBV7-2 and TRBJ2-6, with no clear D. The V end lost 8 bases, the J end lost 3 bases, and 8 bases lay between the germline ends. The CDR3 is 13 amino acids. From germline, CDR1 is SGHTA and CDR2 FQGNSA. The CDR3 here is CASSGVGANVLTF. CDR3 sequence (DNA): TGTGCCAGCTCTGGCGTTGGGGCCAACGTCCTGACTTTC.

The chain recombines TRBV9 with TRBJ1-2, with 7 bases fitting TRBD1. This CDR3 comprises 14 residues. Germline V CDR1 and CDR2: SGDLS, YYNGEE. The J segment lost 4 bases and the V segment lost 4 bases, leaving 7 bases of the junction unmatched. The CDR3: CASSSTGQLYGYTF. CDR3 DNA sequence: TGTGCCAGCAGCTCAACGGGACAGCTCTATGGCTACACCTTC.

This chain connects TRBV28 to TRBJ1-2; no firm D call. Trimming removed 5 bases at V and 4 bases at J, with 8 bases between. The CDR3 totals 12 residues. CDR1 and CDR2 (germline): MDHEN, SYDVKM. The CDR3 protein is CASSPSSYGYTF. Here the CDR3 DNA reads TGTGCCAGCAGTCCATCGAGCTATGGCTACACCTTC.

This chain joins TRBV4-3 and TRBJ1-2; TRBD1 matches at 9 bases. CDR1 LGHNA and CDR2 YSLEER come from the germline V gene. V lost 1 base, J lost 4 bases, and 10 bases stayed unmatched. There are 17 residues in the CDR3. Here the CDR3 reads CASSQATHGTGTYGYTF. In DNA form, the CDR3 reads TGCGCCAGCAGCCAAGCTACCCACGGGACAGGGACCTATGGCTACACCTTC.

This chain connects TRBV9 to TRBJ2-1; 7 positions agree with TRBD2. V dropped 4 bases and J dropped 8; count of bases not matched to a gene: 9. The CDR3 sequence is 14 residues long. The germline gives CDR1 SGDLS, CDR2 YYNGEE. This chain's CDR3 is CASSTVGGSDEQFF. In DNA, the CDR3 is TGTGCCAGCAGCACCGTTGGCGGGAGTGATGAGCAGTTCTTC.

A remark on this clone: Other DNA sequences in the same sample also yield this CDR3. CDR3 bases: TGCAGCGTACAAGGACGGGTCACAGATACGCAGTATTTT. Encoded protein: CSVQGRVTDTQYF. The chain uses TRBV29-1 and TRBJ2-3; D call uncertain. The length of the CDR3 is 13 residues. Germline-derived CDR1 and CDR2 are SQVTM and ANQGSEA. V was cut by 6 bases and J by 2 bases, with 12 bases left in between.

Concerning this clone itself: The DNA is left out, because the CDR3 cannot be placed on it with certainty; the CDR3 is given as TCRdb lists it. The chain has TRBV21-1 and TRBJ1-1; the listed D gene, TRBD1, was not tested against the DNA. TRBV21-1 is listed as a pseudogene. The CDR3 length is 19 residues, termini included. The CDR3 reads CASSNAKIPPWAAGTEAFF.